This passage covers 25 T cell receptor beta chains from one sample sequenced in a study of shared clonotypes between healthy human individuals. Libraries were prepared by immunoSEQ multiplex PCR; TCRdb keeps only in-frame clonotypes and omits some of them. The sample consists of about 490,000 clones, approximately 84% of them appearing once. The sample comprised PBMCs. The receptors were sampled from a woman aged 35 to 49 in good health. Some clones in this sample may be carry-over from other donors' samples.

This clone was picked up a small number of times. The chain links TRBV29-1 to TRBJ1-1, with a tentative D call TRBD1 (6 bases). Per germline, CDR1 SQVTM and CDR2 ANQGSEA. The CDR3 is 12 residues long. Trimming pared 2 bases from V and 8 bases from J, leaving 12 bases between. Here the CDR3 DNA reads TGCAGCGTTGAACTACCAGGGGCGGAAGCTTTCTTT. It encodes CSVELPGAEAFF.

This sequence joins TRBV29-1 and TRBJ2-7; 12 bases line up with TRBD2. Germline V CDR1 and CDR2: SQVTM, ANQGSEA. The CDR3 covers 15 residues. V lost 7 bases, J lost 6 bases, and 13 bases stayed unmatched. The CDR3 spells CSARRLAGDFGEQYF. In DNA, the CDR3 is TGCAGCGCCCGAAGACTAGCGGGAGATTTCGGCGAGCAGTACTTC.

Notes on this clone: This may come from a read error, since a much larger clone is one base off. V and J are TRBV19 and TRBJ2-5; D ambiguous. Germline assignment: CDR1 LNHDA and CDR2 SQIVND (reference sequence). This CDR3 contains 15 residues. V gave up 3 bases and J gave up 2 bases, with 13 bases separating them. The DNA for the CDR3 is TGTGCCAGTAGTATTCCTGCGGTAGCACAAGAGACCCAGTACTTC. It translates to CASSIPAVAQETQYF.

Concerning this clone itself: A far larger clone lies a single base away; this is likely a read error. The same CDR3 also results from other DNA sequences found in this sample. V is TRBV27 and J is TRBJ2-3; the match to TRBD1 covers 7 bases. CDR3 length equals 14 residues. The germline gives CDR1 MNHEY, CDR2 SMNVEV (reference sequence). V dropped 2 bases and J dropped 8; count of bases not matched to a gene: 7. The CDR3 here is CASSLQQGFGTQYF. CDR3 sequence (DNA): TGTGCCAGCAGTTTACAACAGGGGTTCGGTACGCAGTATTTT.

The J gene is TRBJ2-3, the V gene TRBV30; D ambiguous. The CDR3 runs to 14 residues. V lost 5 bases and J lost 6, with 18 bases in between. Per the germline V gene, CDR1 is GTSNPN and CDR2 is SVGIG (reference sequence). The CDR3 DNA is TGTGCCTGGTGTAGCTGGACCGTTTCCGATACGCAGTATTTT. Amino acid sequence: CAWCSWTVSDTQYF.

V gene TRBV13 combines with J gene TRBJ1-3; 8 bases line up with TRBD1. Germline CDR1 PRHDT, CDR2 FYEKMQ (reference sequence). V lost 5 bases, J lost 4 bases, and 7 bases stayed unmatched. CDR3 length equals 15 residues. The CDR3 DNA sequence: TGTGCCAGCAGCCTACAGGGGGGCTCCGGAAACACCATATATTTT. Its protein is CASSLQGGSGNTIYF.

The V and J genes are TRBV29-1 and TRBJ2-1; TRBD2 matches 9 bases. The junction had 12 bases not matched to a gene; V was cut back by 7 bases and J by 5 bases. Germline CDR1 SQVTM, CDR2 ANQGSEA. The CDR3 loop spans 15 amino acids. CDR3 protein: CSALTRLAGNNEQFF. The CDR3 DNA reads TGCAGCGCCCTGACCCGGCTAGCGGGGAACAATGAGCAGTTCTTC.

The chain links TRBV4-3 to TRBJ2-3; weak D call: TRBD2 (5 bases). There are 16 residues in the CDR3. The germline V gene has CDR1 LGHNA and CDR2 YSLEER. V was pared by 0 bases and J by 0 bases, with 10 bases between. The CDR3 DNA sequence: TGCGCCAGCAGCCAAGATGCGGGCCAAAGCACAGATACGCAGTATTTT. It encodes CASSQDAGQSTDTQYF.

The V gene is TRBV30, the J gene TRBJ1-5, with TRBD1 as a possible D gene (6 bases). Germline CDR1 is GTSNPN and CDR2 is SVGIG (reference sequence). CDR3 length: 14 residues. V lost 4 bases to trimming and J lost 3 bases, with 13 bases between them. CDR3 residues: CAWNRDIDNQPQHF. The CDR3 bases are TGTGCCTGGAACAGGGACATCGACAATCAGCCCCAGCATTTT.

This CDR3 is CATSRWGQNQPQHF. CDR3 DNA: TGTGCCACCAGCAGGTGGGGACAGAATCAGCCCCAGCATTTT. The chain recombines TRBV15 with TRBJ1-5; 7 bases match TRBD1. The V gene's germline CDR1 is LNHNV and CDR2 YYDKDF (reference sequence). Trimming removed 3 bases from V and 4 bases from J; junction bases left unmatched: 3. This CDR3 contains 14 residues. Variable domain in full (rest from reference TRBV15 and TRBJ1-5): DAMVIQNPRYQVTQFGKPVTLSCSQTLNHNVMYWYQQKSSQAPKLLFHYYDKDFNNEADTPDNFQSRRPNTSFCFLDIRSPGLGDTAMYLCATSRWGQNQPQHFGDGTRLSIL.

The rearrangement joins TRBV30 to TRBJ1-1, with D perhaps TRBD1 (5 bases). Germline V CDR1 and CDR2: GTSNPN, SVGIG (reference sequence). The CDR3 is made up of 15 amino acids. The V end lost 0 bases, the J end lost 4 bases, and 15 bases lay between the germline ends. CDR3 nucleotides: TGTGCCTGGAGTGTAGTATTGGGGGTGAGCACTGAAGCTTTCTTT. It yields the protein CAWSVVLGVSTEAFF. Based on the CDR3 plus reference TRBV30 and TRBJ1-1, the full variable domain is SQTIHQWPATLVQPVGSPLSLECTVEGTSNPNLYWYRQAAGRGLQLLFYSVGIGQISSEVPQNLSASRPQDRQFILSSKKLLLSDSGFYLCAWSVVLGVSTEAFFGQGTRLTVV.

The chain recombines TRBV13 with TRBJ2-1; D may be TRBD2 (7 bases). Germline-derived CDR1 and CDR2 are PRHDT and FYEKMQ (reference sequence). V was trimmed by 4 bases and J by 6 bases, leaving 22 bases between them. CDR3 length: 17 amino acids. In DNA form, the CDR3 reads TGTGCCAGCAGCTCCCCCCGGCCTGGGGAGGGGGGCAATGAGCAGTTCTTC. It encodes CASSSPRPGEGGNEQFF.

The genes are TRBV7-3 and TRBJ2-1, with D perhaps TRBD2 (6 bases). The CDR3 loop spans 12 amino acids. CDR1 and CDR2 (germline): SGHTA, FQGTGA. V lost 5 bases and J 10 bases, leaving 12 bases between the germline ends. The CDR3 reads CASSRLVDEQFF. CDR3 DNA: TGTGCCAGCAGCAGACTAGTAGACGAGCAGTTCTTC.

Concerning this clone: A far larger clone is one nucleotide away, so this likely arose from a read error. J is TRBJ2-1 and V is TRBV5-4, with 7 bases fitting TRBD1. The CDR3 length is 16 residues. J lost 3 bases, V lost 1 base, and 7 bases had no gene match. CDR1 is SGHNT and CDR2 is YYREEE in the germline V gene (reference sequence). CDR3 in DNA: TGTGCCAGCAGCTTGTGGCAGGGGGACCGCTACAATGAGCAGTTCTTC. Residues: CASSLWQGDRYNEQFF.

This clone has a single count. The CDR3, as DNA: TGTGCCAGCAGTTTATTAGGAGAGGGCACTGAAGCTTTCTTT. Protein sequence: CASSLLGEGTEAFF. J is TRBJ1-1 and V is TRBV27, with D unclear. The germline V and J ends were trimmed by 1 base and 4 bases, with 10 bases remaining between them. CDR3 length equals 14 residues. The germline V gene encodes CDR1 MNHEY and CDR2 SMNVEV (reference sequence).

Concerning this clone itself: A read error is the likely source, as a far larger clone sits one nucleotide away. In the same sample, other DNA sequences code for this CDR3. CDR3 DNA sequence: TGTGCCAGCAGTTACTCGGATACCCTGAACACTGAAGCTTTCTTT. This gives the protein CASSYSDTLNTEAFF. The chain couples TRBV6-6 to TRBJ1-1; no clear D. V lost 0 bases and J lost 0, with 8 bases in between. This CDR3 has 15 amino acids. Germline loops: CDR1 MNHNY, CDR2 SVGAGI (reference sequence).

The chain is built from TRBV18 and TRBJ2-7; D not certain. The CDR3 has 14 residues. Trimming cost V 2 bases and J 1 base, with 9 bases left between them. The germline V gene has CDR1 KGHSH and CDR2 LQKENI. The chain's CDR3 is CASSPTSQSYEQYF. Here the CDR3 DNA reads TGTGCCAGCTCACCAACCTCGCAGTCCTACGAGCAGTACTTC.

Only a few counts were recorded for this clone. A far larger clone is off by one base, so a read error is likely. The genes are TRBV30 and TRBJ2-7; 13 bases align to TRBD2. Trimming took 1 base from V and 2 from J; bases not matched to a gene: 17. Germline lookup yields CDR1 GTSNPN and CDR2 SVGIG (reference sequence). The CDR3 has 20 residues. The CDR3 nucleotides read TGTGCCTGGAGTGCCCCTGCAGGGTGGGGACTAGCGGGAATAACCTACGAGCAGTACTTC. Its protein product is CAWSAPAGWGLAGITYEQYF.

This clone has only a few counts. The genes are TRBV11-1 and TRBJ1-1; weak D call: TRBD1 (5 bases). The V end lost 4 bases, the J end lost 4 bases, and 10 bases lay between the germline ends. Germline V lookup: CDR1 SGHAT, CDR2 FQDESV (reference sequence). The CDR3 loop spans 13 amino acids. This chain's CDR3 is CASSYERGTEAFF. In DNA, the CDR3 is TGTGCCAGCAGCTACGAAAGGGGCACTGAAGCTTTCTTT.

CDR3 bases: TGCGCCAGCAGCCAAGATCTATCCCACTACGAGCAGTACTTC. It specifies CASSQDLSHYEQYF. The V call is TRBV4-3, the J call TRBJ2-7; D ambiguous. The length of the CDR3 is 14 residues. V lost 0 bases and J lost 3, with 9 bases in between. Germline CDR1 is LGHNA and CDR2 is YSLEER.

On this clone: A read error is likely here: a far larger clone is one base away. The chain is built from TRBV4-2 and TRBJ1-5, with TRBD1 as a possible D gene (6 bases). The CDR3 contains 15 residues. V lost 3 bases, J lost 2 bases, and 11 bases lay in between. The V gene's germline CDR1 is LGHNA and CDR2 YNFKEQ. CDR3 in amino acids: CASSHQDSRNQPQHF. In nucleotides, the CDR3 is TGTGCCAGCAGCCACCAGGACAGTCGCAATCAGCCCCAGCATTTT.

The gene calls are TRBV7-9 and TRBJ1-1, with 8 bases fitting TRBD1. Germline V gene sequence: CDR1 SEHNR, CDR2 FQNEAQ (reference sequence). Germline trimming cut 6 bases from V and 1 base from J; bases unmatched to any gene: 4. The CDR3 spans 14 residues. CDR3 in amino acids: CASRGTGANTEAFF. CDR3 DNA sequence: TGTGCCAGCAGAGGGACAGGCGCGAACACTGAAGCTTTCTTT. Supplemented by reference TRBV7-9 and TRBJ1-1, the full variable domain reads DTGVSQNPRHKITKRGQNVTFRCDPISEHNRLYWYRQTLGQGPEFLTYFQNEAQLEKSRLLSDRFSAERPKGSFSTLEIQRTEQGDSAMYLCASRGTGANTEAFFGQGTRLTVV.

The V call is TRBV6-5, the J call TRBJ2-5; tentatively, D is TRBD1 or TRBD2 (5 bases each). The CDR3 spans 13 residues. V lost 6 bases, J lost 5 bases, and 13 bases lay in between. Germline V gene lookup returns CDR1 MNHEY and CDR2 SVGAGI. CDR3 sequence reads: CASRALGVETQYF. The CDR3 coding sequence is TGTGCCAGCAGAGCACTAGGGGTGGAGACCCAGTACTTC.

The genes are TRBV28 and TRBJ1-5, with 7 bases that match TRBD1. J lost 0 bases, V lost 5 bases, and 7 bases had no gene match. Germline lookup yields CDR1 MDHEN and CDR2 SYDVKM. The CDR3 sequence is 16 residues long. DNA for the CDR3: TGTGCCAGCAGTACCCTACAGGGGTATAGCAATCAGCCCCAGCATTTT. This codes for CASSTLQGYSNQPQHF.

This rearrangement joins TRBV15 to TRBJ1-4; D perhaps matches TRBD1 (6 bases). Per germline, CDR1 LNHNV and CDR2 YYDKDF (reference sequence). The ends were cut back, 1 base at V and 3 bases at J, with 9 bases in the middle. This CDR3 spans 15 amino acids. The CDR3 coding sequence is TGTGCCACCAGCAGAGGAGGACAGTCTAATGAAAAACTGTTTTTT. As protein: CATSRGGQSNEKLFF.